Below, one T cell receptor (beta chain) is given with its context. The ends were cut back, 1 base at V and 7 bases at J, with 8 bases in the middle. Germline assignment: CDR1 MNHEY and CDR2 SVGAGI. The CDR3 runs 14 residues. Followed longitudinally, the Seattle patients had been enrolled during active infection. Authors' methods: Scientists estimated how many nucleated cells there were by amplifying reference gene primers. TCRdb keeps only in-frame clones here, not all; method: immunoSEQ multiplex PCR. The DNA gave D and trimming, while V, J and clone size come from that table. The sample includes roughly 350,000 clones, over 75% of them seen just once. This record comes from a study of blood T cell repertoires in COVID-19. In the study overall: Sites across the United States, Italy and Spain contributed samples from acute and convalescent COVID-19. T cells, B-cell-depleted T cells, or PBMCs supplied cDNA or gDNA.

The TCR sequence derives from a woman in her twenties or thirties with COVID-19, enrolled during active disease. The sample consisted of peripheral blood. V is TRBV6-5 and J is TRBJ1-6; a weak D match, TRBD1 (6 bases). The CDR3 DNA reads TGTGCCAGCAGTTACTACAGGGCCAATTCACCCCTCCACTTT. Protein sequence: CASSYYRANSPLHF.